Listed here are 31 T cell receptor beta chains from one sample, sequenced in a study of T cell changes during pregnancy in multiple sclerosis. The data were produced by immunoSEQ multiplex PCR, yet TCRdb's version contains in-frame clones alone and is incomplete. This sample has around 60,000 clones, with approximately 92% found just once. Here the sequenced sample was CD4+ T cells from peripheral blood mononuclear cells, taken before pregnancy. Receptors originate from a female donor with multiple sclerosis, enrolled in a pregnancy study.

The rearrangement joins TRBV28 to TRBJ1-1; maybe TRBD1 (6 bases). V was trimmed by 7 bases and J by 2 bases, leaving 17 bases between them. Germline CDR1 is MDHEN and CDR2 is SYDVKM. CDR3 length equals 15 residues. The CDR3 DNA reads as TGTGCCAGCAAAATAGGGGGGGGCCCAAACACTGAAGCTTTCTTT. Translation: CASKIGGGPNTEAFF. Variable domain in full (rest from reference TRBV28 and TRBJ1-1): DVKVTQSSRYLVKRTGEKVFLECVQDMDHENMFWYRQDPGLGLRLIYFSYDVKMKEKGDIPEGYSVSREKKERFSLILESASTNQTSMYLCASKIGGGPNTEAFFGQGTRLTVV.

The chain is built from TRBV19 and TRBJ1-2; maybe TRBD1 (6 bases). V was clipped by 4 bases and J by 2 bases, with 17 bases between them. Looked up from germline, CDR1 is LNHDA and CDR2 is SQIVND (reference sequence). The CDR3 is made up of 16 amino acids. The CDR3 DNA reads as TGTGCCAGTAGTACGCGGGGGGGGCGTCAAAACTATGGCTACACCTTC. As protein: CASSTRGGRQNYGYTF.

V is TRBV4-1 and J is TRBJ1-5; D perhaps matches TRBD1 (6 bases). Germline CDR1 MGHRA, CDR2 YSYEKL. The V and J ends lost 0 bases and 6 bases respectively, with 18 bases between them. The CDR3 is 17 residues long. The CDR3 is CASSQDSKVRGGQPQHF. In nucleotides, the CDR3 is TGCGCCAGCAGCCAAGACTCCAAGGTGAGGGGGGGTCAGCCCCAGCATTTT.

CDR3 loop: CASSLQTGNTEAFF. In nucleotides, the CDR3 is TGTGCCAGCAGCTTACAGACAGGGAACACTGAAGCTTTCTTT. The J gene is TRBJ1-1, the V gene TRBV11-2; the D gene is possibly TRBD1 (6 bases). CDR3 length: 14 amino acids. Germline assignment: CDR1 SGHAT and CDR2 FQNNGV. With 2 bases removed from V and 1 base from J, the gap between germline ends came to 8 bases.

Only a few counts were recorded for this clone. This chain connects TRBV19 to TRBJ1-5, with TRBD1 as a possible D gene (6 bases). Germline V CDR1 and CDR2: LNHDA, SQIVND (reference sequence). This CDR3 contains 14 residues. Deletions cut 6 bases from V and 3 bases from J, with 12 bases between. CDR3 bases: TGTGCCAGTAGCGTAACAGGGAACAATCAGCCCCAGCATTTT. Residues: CASSVTGNNQPQHF.

This sequence joins TRBV5-1 and TRBJ1-4, with a possible D match to TRBD1 (6 bases). Germline values: CDR1 SGHRS, CDR2 YFSETQ. Trimming stripped 1 base from V and 5 bases from J, with 18 bases between. The CDR3 length is 17 residues. In nucleotides, the CDR3 is TGCGCCAGCAGCTTGCCCGGACAGTCTCTGGGGAATGAAAAACTGTTTTTT. Translation gives CASSLPGQSLGNEKLFF.

The chain has TRBV27 and TRBJ2-3; D perhaps matches TRBD1 (5 bases). CDR1 is MNHEY and CDR2 is SMNVEV in the germline V gene (reference sequence). The CDR3 loop spans 14 amino acids. V was clipped by 6 bases and J by 0 bases, with 10 bases between them. CDR3 region: CASRSRVSTDTQYF. CDR3 DNA: TGTGCCAGCAGATCCAGGGTGAGCACAGATACGCAGTATTTT.

This clone was recorded only once. The chain uses TRBV27 and TRBJ2-1, with 12 bases that match TRBD2. V shed 5 bases and J 10 bases; nucleotides not matched to a gene: 12. CDR3 length: 16 amino acids. Germline CDR1 reads MNHEY; CDR2 reads SMNVEV (reference sequence). The CDR3 protein is CASSIQTSGRYQEQFF. CDR3 DNA sequence: TGTGCCAGCAGTATACAGACTAGCGGGAGATATCAGGAGCAGTTCTTC.

This clone showed up just a few times. This chain links TRBV28 with TRBJ1-4; D gene uncertain. Germline assignment: CDR1 MDHEN and CDR2 SYDVKM. V was pared by 5 bases and J by 0 bases, with 7 bases between. This CDR3 contains 14 residues. CDR3 region: CASSRYATNEKLFF. The CDR3 DNA sequence: TGTGCCAGCAGTCGGTATGCAACTAATGAAAAACTGTTTTTT.

The chain has TRBV5-4 and TRBJ1-4; 8 bases map to TRBD1. The germline gives CDR1 SGHNT, CDR2 YYREEE (reference sequence). The J segment lost 8 bases and the V segment lost 4 bases, leaving 10 bases of the junction unmatched. The CDR3 loop spans 15 amino acids. The CDR3 DNA sequence: TGTGCCAGCAGCAACACAGGGGGGGGTCGGGAAAAACTGTTTTTT. Translated: CASSNTGGGREKLFF.

This clone turned up a few times. This chain connects TRBV5-8 to TRBJ2-2; 8 positions match TRBD1. The germline V gene encodes CDR1 SGHTS and CDR2 YDEGEE. The CDR3 spans 17 residues. Trimming cost V 0 bases and J 3 bases; bases outside gene matches: 7. The CDR3 nucleotides read TGTGCCAGCAGCTTGGCCCTAGGACAGGGCTACACCGGGGAGCTGTTTTTT. This sequence encodes CASSLALGQGYTGELFF.

This clone came up a few times. The sample carries other DNA sequences with the same CDR3. J is TRBJ2-3 and V is TRBV20-1; D is uncertain. Trimming removed 6 bases at V and 1 base at J, with 5 bases between. The CDR3 runs to 11 residues. Germline assignment: CDR1 DFQATT and CDR2 SNEGSKA (reference sequence). In nucleotides, the CDR3 is TGCAGTGCCGCGGGCACAGATACGCAGTATTTT. Translating gives CSAAGTDTQYF.

J is TRBJ2-2 and V is TRBV9; TRBD1 matches 11 bases. CDR1 and CDR2 from the germline V gene are SGDLS and YYNGEE. V dropped 4 bases and J dropped 4; count of bases not matched to a gene: 6. The CDR3 covers 16 residues. Here the CDR3 DNA reads TGTGCCAGCAGCCTCGGACAGGGGGCGACCACCGGGGAGCTGTTTTTT. It codes for CASSLGQGATTGELFF.

The V call is TRBV7-2, the J call TRBJ2-7; TRBD2 aligns across 8 bases. CDR1 and CDR2 (germline): SGHTA, FQGNSA. Trimming removed 3 bases from V and 6 bases from J; junction bases left unmatched: 7. The length of the CDR3 is 14 residues. The CDR3: CASSLQGLDREQYF. CDR3 nucleotides: TGTGCCAGCAGCTTGCAGGGACTAGACCGCGAGCAGTACTTC.

The genes are TRBV6-1 and TRBJ1-1; 7 bases match TRBD1. The germline V gene has CDR1 MNHNS and CDR2 SASEGT. Trimming removed 4 bases from V and 5 bases from J; junction bases left unmatched: 4. The CDR3 is 13 amino acids. The CDR3 spells CASSGGGRTEAFF. As DNA, the CDR3 is TGTGCCAGCAGTGGAGGGGGCCGGACTGAAGCTTTCTTT.

The rearrangement joins TRBV4-1 to TRBJ2-1; D uncertain. This CDR3 spans 13 amino acids. The V and J ends lost 1 base and 5 bases respectively, with 6 bases between them. Germline V gene sequence: CDR1 MGHRA, CDR2 YSYEKL. The CDR3 nucleotides are TGCGCCAGCAGCCAAGGTAGAGACAATGAGCAGTTCTTC. Its protein product is CASSQGRDNEQFF.

In DNA form, the CDR3 reads TGTGCCAGTAGTACCTTCGGACTAGCGGGAAGCAATGAGCAGTTCTTC. Amino acids: CASSTFGLAGSNEQFF. The chain uses TRBV19 and TRBJ2-1, with TRBD2 identical over 12 bases. Germline CDR1 and CDR2: LNHDA and SQIVND (reference sequence). The V gene end was trimmed by 4 bases and the J gene end by 6 bases; junction bases not matched to a gene: 7. The length of the CDR3 is 16 residues.

The CDR3 region is CASSLSWNNSGSTDTQYF. The CDR3 DNA follows: TGTGCCAGCAGCTTATCGTGGAACAATAGCGGGAGCACAGATACGCAGTATTTT. The chain uses TRBV11-3 and TRBJ2-3; TRBD2 matches at 7 bases. Trimming at V came to 2 bases and at J to 0 bases, leaving 11 bases not matched to a gene. The CDR3 covers 18 residues. Germline lookup yields CDR1 SGHNT and CDR2 YENEEA.

The gene calls are TRBV29-1 and TRBJ2-1; 12 nucleotides line up with TRBD2. The V segment lost 3 bases and the J segment 4 bases; nucleotides outside the gene matches: 4. The CDR3 contains 15 residues. CDR1 is SQVTM, CDR2 ANQGSEA, per germline. CDR3 bases: TGCAGCGTTGAGCTAGGACTAGCGGGGTACAATGAGCAGTTCTTC. It encodes CSVELGLAGYNEQFF.

V usage is TRBV6-6 and J usage is TRBJ1-1; 8 bases match TRBD1. V lost 5 bases to trimming and J lost 6 bases; unmatched junction nucleotides: 11. From germline, CDR1 is MNHNY and CDR2 SVGAGI (reference sequence). The CDR3 has 15 residues. CDR3 coding DNA: TGTGCCAGCAGTAGTTCGGACAGGGTCCTCCCTGAAGCTTTCTTT. Its protein is CASSSSDRVLPEAFF.

CDR3 loop: CASSLRQTDYEQYF. CDR3 in DNA: TGTGCCAGCTCACTTCGACAGACTGACTACGAGCAGTACTTC. The rearrangement links TRBV18 to TRBJ2-7; a weak D match, TRBD1 (5 bases). Germline V gives CDR1 KGHSH, CDR2 LQKENI. V lost 4 bases and J 3 bases, leaving 13 bases between the germline ends. This CDR3 is 14 amino acids long.

The chain uses TRBV2 and TRBJ2-1; D remains ambiguous. CDR3 size: 12 residues. V shed 6 bases and J shed 14 bases, with 17 bases lying between them. Germline CDR1 reads SNHLY; CDR2 reads FYNNEI. Written as DNA, the CDR3 is TGTGCCAGCAGCGACGCACTGGGCTGGGAGTTCTTC. Its protein product is CASSDALGWEFF. Together with reference TRBV2 and TRBJ2-1, the CDR3 gives the full variable domain: EPEVTQTPSHQVTQMGQEVILRCVPISNHLYFYWYRQILGQKVEFLVSFYNNEISEKSEIFDDQFSVERPDGSNFTLKIRSTKLEDSAMYFCASSDALGWEFFGPGTRLTVL.

The chain carries TRBV2 and TRBJ2-6; the D gene is possibly TRBD1 (5 bases). V was trimmed by 4 bases and J by 1 base, leaving 14 bases between them. The CDR3 loop spans 17 amino acids. Germline values: CDR1 SNHLY, CDR2 FYNNEI. CDR3 DNA: TGTGCCAGCAGTGTTCAGGGAAGTTGGTCTGGGGCCAACGTCCTGACTTTC. This codes for CASSVQGSWSGANVLTF.

The V gene is TRBV7-9, the J gene TRBJ2-3, with a tentative D call TRBD1 (6 bases). Germline CDR1 reads SEHNR; CDR2 reads FQNEAQ (reference sequence). Trimming shortened V by 6 bases and J by 6 bases, and 13 bases separated the two germline ends. The CDR3 covers 13 residues. The CDR3, as DNA: TGTGCCAGCAGGATACAGGGCGGGGATACGCAGTATTTT. Its protein is CASRIQGGDTQYF.

This clone showed up just once. The rearrangement links TRBV18 to TRBJ2-1, with D possibly TRBD2 on 5 matching bases. The CDR3 has 14 amino acids. V shed 2 bases and J shed 0 bases, with 5 bases lying between them. CDR1 and CDR2 from the germline V gene are KGHSH and LQKENI. The CDR3 region is CASSPGSSYNEQFF. The CDR3 nucleotides read TGTGCCAGCTCACCAGGGAGCTCCTACAATGAGCAGTTCTTC. Full variable domain (missing parts from reference TRBV18 and TRBJ2-1): NAGVMQNPRHLVRRRGQEARLRCSPMKGHSHVYWYRQLPEEGLKFMVYLQKENIIDESGMPKERFSAEFPKEGPSILRIQQVVRGDSAAYFCASSPGSSYNEQFFGPGTRLTVL.

This clone was counted a single time. This chain joins TRBV5-4 and TRBJ2-3, with 11 positions matching TRBD1. The trim removed 4 bases at V and 0 bases at J, leaving 4 bases unmatched. CDR1 is SGHNT and CDR2 is YYREEE in the germline V gene (reference sequence). The CDR3 extends over 16 amino acids. In DNA, the CDR3 is TGTGCCAGCAGCAAGGGACAGGGGGGTAGCACAGATACGCAGTATTTT. It specifies CASSKGQGGSTDTQYF.

The chain joins TRBV6-6 to TRBJ1-3; TRBD1 matches 10 bases. Germline trimming cut 4 bases from V and 2 bases from J; bases unmatched to any gene: 2. The CDR3 runs to 15 residues. Germline V gives CDR1 MNHNY, CDR2 SVGAGI (reference sequence). DNA of the CDR3: TGTGCCAGCAGTTCCGGGACAGGGGCTGGAAACACCATATATTTT. It translates to CASSSGTGAGNTIYF.

This clone was recorded only once. This rearrangement joins TRBV11-3 to TRBJ2-5, with D tentatively TRBD2 (5 bases). Germline CDR1 is SGHNT and CDR2 is YENEEA. The CDR3 runs 13 residues. V dropped 5 bases and J dropped 2 bases, with 9 bases sitting between them. CDR3 bases: TGTGCCAGCAGCCCTTCGGGGCAAGAGACCCAGTACTTC. Its protein is CASSPSGQETQYF.

This rearrangement joins TRBV29-1 to TRBJ2-3; D is unresolved. The CDR3 contains 12 residues. Germline lookup yields CDR1 SQVTM and CDR2 ANQGSEA. Between the trimmed V and J ends, which lost 7 bases and 3 bases, there was a span of 11 bases. The CDR3 coding sequence is TGCAGCGCCGGCGGCGAGACAGATACGCAGTATTTT. It specifies CSAGGETDTQYF.

V usage is TRBV5-4 and J usage is TRBJ2-7; the D gene is possibly TRBD2 (5 bases). Germline CDR1 and CDR2: SGHNT and YYREEE (reference sequence). This CDR3 is built from 15 residues. V gave up 4 bases and J gave up 3 bases, with 17 bases separating them. CDR3 nucleotide sequence: TGTGCCAGCAGCGCCGGGATCGACCCAGGCTACGAGCAGTACTTC. Its translation: CASSAGIDPGYEQYF.

This rearrangement joins TRBV18 to TRBJ2-1; no definite D call. Deletions cut 2 bases from V and 0 bases from J, with 8 bases between. Germline CDR1 is KGHSH and CDR2 is LQKENI. This CDR3 has 15 amino acids. DNA for the CDR3: TGTGCCAGCTCACCAAAGAGTAGCTCCTACAATGAGCAGTTCTTC. Its translation is CASSPKSSSYNEQFF.